The next 26 T cell receptor beta chains were all read from a single sample in a study of early T cells in non-severe SARS-CoV-2 infection. TCRdb itself ran the 5' RACE reads through MiXCR, one entry per CDR3 protein. The data contain just under 65,000 distinct CDR3 sequences, about 12% of them singletons. The sequenced material came from whole blood. These receptors were taken from an adult who was a healthcare worker with PCR-confirmed SARS-CoV-2 infection or an uninfected control (not recorded which).

The sample holds many counts of this clonotype. This chain joins TRBV10-2 and TRBJ2-2; D gene uncertain. Between the trimmed V and J ends, which lost 4 bases and 1 base, there was a span of 7 bases. This CDR3 contains 14 residues. Germline CDR1 is WSHSY and CDR2 is SAAADI. CDR3: CASSVTGNTGELFF. In DNA, the CDR3 is TGCGCCAGCAGTGTAACGGGGAACACCGGGGAGCTGTTTTTT.

The sample holds a few counts of this clonotype. This chain joins TRBV30 and TRBJ1-2; D ambiguous. The V and J ends lost 5 bases and 6 bases respectively, with 16 bases between them. The CDR3 totals 13 residues. Germline V gene lookup returns CDR1 GTSNPN and CDR2 SVGIG (reference sequence). CDR3 nucleotides: TGTGCCTGGGGAGAGCGGGCCAGTGATGGCTACACCTTC. Protein: CAWGERASDGYTF.

This clonotype was found many times. This chain links TRBV7-6 with TRBJ2-3; D unclear. The V gene lost 0 bases and the J gene lost 0 bases, with 4 bases spanning the gap. The CDR3 totals 14 residues. Per the germline V gene, CDR1 is SGHVS and CDR2 is FNYEAQ. The CDR3 DNA sequence: TGTGCCAGCAGCTTAGCCTACAGCACAGATACGCAGTATTTT. Translation: CASSLAYSTDTQYF.

This clonotype turned up a few times. J is TRBJ2-3 and V is TRBV11-2; D remains ambiguous. CDR3 size: 13 residues. The germline V gene encodes CDR1 SGHAT and CDR2 FQNNGV. V was clipped by 5 bases and J by 1 base, with 7 bases between them. CDR3 residues: CASSPKGTDTQYF. CDR3 nucleotides: TGTGCCAGCAGCCCAAAGGGCACAGATACGCAGTATTTT.

The V gene is TRBV7-2, the J gene TRBJ2-5; 12 bases line up with TRBD1. The V gene's germline CDR1 is SGHTA and CDR2 FQGNSA. The CDR3 is 16 residues long. The junction had 7 bases not matched to a gene; V was cut back by 3 bases and J by 5 bases. CDR3: CASSFSGTGGMETQYF. In DNA form, the CDR3 reads TGTGCCAGCAGCTTTTCCGGGACAGGGGGCATGGAGACCCAGTACTTC.

The V gene is TRBV6-2 or TRBV6-3, the J gene TRBJ1-5; a weak D match, TRBD1 (6 bases). V lost 6 bases to trimming and J lost 0 bases, with 12 bases between them. The CDR3 extends over 15 amino acids. Per the germline V gene, CDR1 is MNHEY and CDR2 is SVGEGT. In nucleotides, the CDR3 is TGTGCCAGCAGGACCGGACAGCCTAGCAATCAGCCCCAGCATTTT. This gives the protein CASRTGQPSNQPQHF.

This chain joins TRBV5-5 and TRBJ2-3, with D tentatively TRBD1 or TRBD2 (5 bases each). The V gene's germline CDR1 is SGHKS and CDR2 YYEKEE (reference sequence). This CDR3 contains 13 residues. V was clipped by 4 bases and J by 6 bases, with 12 bases between them. CDR3 sequence reads: CASSRDRPDTQYF. CDR3 coding DNA: TGTGCCAGCAGCCGGGACCGGCCGGATACGCAGTATTTT.

This clonotype was detected ten times or more. This sequence joins TRBV14 and TRBJ2-1, with D unclear. Germline loops: CDR1 SGHDN, CDR2 FVKESK. The CDR3 runs to 14 residues. The V end lost 0 bases, the J end lost 4 bases, and 7 bases lay between the germline ends. The CDR3 coding sequence is TGTGCCAGCAGCCAAGAATGGTGGTACAATGAGCAGTTCTTC. This codes for CASSQEWWYNEQFF.

The rearrangement joins TRBV6-5 to TRBJ1-4, with TRBD1 as a possible D gene (5 bases). CDR1 and CDR2 (germline): MNHEY, SVGAGI. Between the trimmed V and J ends, which lost 6 bases and 8 bases, there was a span of 13 bases. The CDR3 has 13 amino acids. This CDR3 reads CASSPPGREKLFF. In DNA, the CDR3 is TGTGCCAGCAGCCCCCCGGGACGGGAAAAACTGTTTTTT.

The rearrangement links TRBV7-9 to TRBJ2-7; TRBD2 aligns across 10 bases. The CDR3 runs 16 residues. Germline V gene sequence: CDR1 SEHNR, CDR2 FQNEAQ (reference sequence). Unmatched junction bases numbered 9, after V lost 5 bases and J lost 2 bases. Written as DNA, the CDR3 is TGTGCCAGCAGCGCCAGGACTAGCGGACGAACCTACGAGCAGTACTTC. Translation: CASSARTSGRTYEQYF.

There are a few counts of this clonotype. The CDR3 is CASSESSGGLGELFF. The CDR3 nucleotides read TGCGCCAGCAGTGAGTCTAGCGGGGGACTAGGGGAGCTGTTTTTT. The rearrangement joins TRBV10-1 to TRBJ2-2; TRBD2 aligns across 9 bases. This CDR3 region has 15 residues. Per the germline V gene, CDR1 is WNHNN and CDR2 is SYGVQD (reference sequence). V trimming: 0 bases; J trimming: 8 bases; junction bases outside the gene matches: 4.

The table lists this clonotype with a few counts. The rearrangement joins TRBV12-3 or TRBV12-4 to TRBJ1-5; D gene unclear. CDR3 length equals 14 residues. V lost 5 bases and J lost 0, with 8 bases in between. The CDR3 bases are TGTGCCAGCAGTCCCACACATAGCAATCAGCCCCAGCATTTT. This codes for CASSPTHSNQPQHF.

At least ten counts were recorded for this clonotype. V is TRBV5-4 and J is TRBJ2-1; 7 bases are a match to TRBD2. V shed 1 base, J shed 0 bases, and the junction held 1 base outside the gene matches. In germline, CDR1 is SGHNT, CDR2 YYREEE (reference sequence). This CDR3 spans 15 amino acids. The CDR3 DNA follows: TGTGCCAGCAGCTTGCGGGGGGACTCCTACAATGAGCAGTTCTTC. Translated: CASSLRGDSYNEQFF.

This clonotype was counted many times. This rearrangement joins TRBV12-3 or TRBV12-4 to TRBJ2-1; 8 bases fit TRBD2. The CDR3 loop spans 15 amino acids. V lost 6 bases, J lost 2 bases, and 6 bases stayed unmatched. DNA for the CDR3: TGTGCCAGCAGCTTACCGGGACTAGCCTACAATGAGCAGTTCTTC. This encodes CASSLPGLAYNEQFF.

In its sample, this clonotype was seen a few times. V usage is TRBV30 and J usage is TRBJ2-3, with D perhaps given as TRBD1 or TRBD2 (7 bases each). Per the germline V gene, CDR1 is GTSNPN and CDR2 is SVGIG (reference sequence). The CDR3 totals 14 residues. The V and J ends lost 3 bases and 2 bases respectively, with 12 bases between them. The DNA for the CDR3 is TGTGCCTGGAGGGGGGGGACAGCCACAGATACGCAGTATTTT. Amino acid sequence: CAWRGGTATDTQYF.

The chain links TRBV15 to TRBJ2-5, with D tentatively TRBD1 or TRBD2 (5 bases each). Germline V CDR1 and CDR2: LNHNV, YYDKDF (reference sequence). V shed 5 bases and J shed 1 base, with 14 bases lying between them. This CDR3 comprises 15 residues. CDR3 bases: TGTGCCACCAGCGCCGGGACCAACGGCCAAGAGACCCAGTACTTC. Translation gives CATSAGTNGQETQYF.

This clonotype was observed a few times. The chain carries TRBV21-1 and TRBJ2-6. TRBV21-1 counts as a pseudogene. CDR3 length: 14 residues. The chain's CDR3 is CASSDNAGANVLTF. The CDR3, as DNA: TGTGCCAGCAGCGACAATGCTGGGGCCAACGTCCTGACTTTC.

This clonotype was found a few times. The rearrangement links TRBV7-2 to TRBJ2-5, with 7 nucleotides matching TRBD2. The V and J ends lost 4 bases and 3 bases, in that order; junction bases with no gene match: 11. The CDR3 has 16 amino acids. The V gene's germline CDR1 is SGHTA and CDR2 FQGNSA. The DNA of the CDR3 is TGTGCCAGCAGCTCATTCGGGCCGGGGGGAAAAGAGACCCAGTACTTC. It translates to CASSSFGPGGKETQYF.

The rearrangement links TRBV29-1 to TRBJ1-2; 12 bases align to TRBD1. Germline lookup yields CDR1 SQVTM and CDR2 ANQGSEA. The CDR3 consists of 13 residues. The V segment lost 6 bases and the J segment 4 bases; nucleotides outside the gene matches: 3. The CDR3: CSVGDRGLYGYTF. The CDR3 nucleotides read TGCAGCGTAGGGGACAGGGGGCTCTATGGCTACACCTTC.

This clonotype was observed a few times. The chain joins TRBV7-9 to TRBJ1-1; D is unclear. V dropped 1 base and J dropped 1 base, with 7 bases sitting between them. Per the germline V gene, CDR1 is SEHNR and CDR2 is FQNEAQ (reference sequence). CDR3 length equals 14 residues. The CDR3 loop reads CASSLGRENTEAFF. In DNA form, the CDR3 reads TGTGCCAGCAGCTTAGGTAGGGAGAACACTGAAGCTTTCTTT.

V and J are TRBV2 and TRBJ2-3; D might be TRBD1 (6 bases). V was shortened by 4 bases and J by 0 bases, with 11 bases between the two germline ends. The CDR3 is 15 amino acids. Germline CDR1 SNHLY, CDR2 FYNNEI. CDR3 residues: CASSVRGHSTDTQYF. CDR3 sequence (DNA): TGTGCCAGCAGTGTGAGGGGACACAGCACAGATACGCAGTATTTT.

This clonotype turned up a few times. The chain has TRBV20-1 and TRBJ1-6; possible D gene TRBD1, 5 bases. The CDR3 extends over 16 amino acids. V lost 1 base, J lost 1 base, and 11 bases lay in between. CDR1 DFQATT and CDR2 SNEGSKA come from the germline V gene (reference sequence). This CDR3 is CSARVGPDSYNSPLHF. CDR3 bases: TGCAGTGCTAGAGTGGGACCCGATTCCTATAATTCACCCCTCCACTTT.

This clonotype was recorded a few times. The rearrangement links TRBV7-6 to TRBJ2-7; tentative D call: TRBD1 (8 bases). This CDR3 is 15 amino acids long. Trimming removed 5 bases at V and 1 base at J, with 15 bases between. Germline CDR1 and CDR2: SGHVS and FNYEAQ. CDR3 protein: CASSPDREGSYEQYF. CDR3 DNA sequence: TGTGCCAGCAGCCCGGACAGGGAGGGTTCCTACGAGCAGTACTTC.

In its sample, this clonotype was seen a few times. This chain uses TRBV9 with TRBJ2-2, with 8 nucleotides matching TRBD1. Trimming removed 3 bases from V and 4 bases from J; junction bases left unmatched: 5. CDR1 is SGDLS, CDR2 YYNGEE, per germline. The CDR3 is made up of 15 amino acids. For the CDR3, the DNA is TGTGCCAGCAGCGAGCAGGGGGCGGGCACCGGGGAGCTGTTTTTT. It specifies CASSEQGAGTGELFF.

This clonotype appeared a few times. This chain links TRBV12-3 or TRBV12-4 with TRBJ2-7; 12 bases match TRBD1. V dropped 6 bases and J dropped 3; count of bases not matched to a gene: 3. This CDR3 has 14 residues. The CDR3 DNA is TGTGCCAGCAGGGGGACAGGGGGCTTCTACGAGCAGTACTTC. This gives the protein CASRGTGGFYEQYF.

The sample holds many counts of this clonotype. The rearrangement links TRBV6-2 or TRBV6-3 to TRBJ2-1; D remains ambiguous. CDR3 length: 12 amino acids. With 4 bases removed from V and 6 bases from J, the gap between germline ends came to 7 bases. Germline V gene lookup returns CDR1 MNHEY and CDR2 SVGEGT. Here the CDR3 reads CASSLLINEQFF. The CDR3 region has the DNA TGTGCCAGCAGTTTGTTGATCAATGAGCAGTTCTTC.